Listed below are T cell receptor beta chains from one sample, sequenced in a study of CD8 T cells in Susac syndrome. TCRdb itself ran the immunoSEQ multiplex PCR reads through MiXCR, one entry per CDR3 protein. The table lists 210,000 or so distinct CDR3 sequences, more than 85% of them singletons. Source material: CD8+ T cells from PBMCs. Receptor source: a human donor with multiple sclerosis. CDR3s include the opening cysteine and the closing phenylalanine or tryptophan. The order of the fields is J gene, V gene, clone size, D gene, CDR3 protein, CDR3 DNA. A D gene is named only where the DNA matches it firmly. A row's size may be missing; if present it is once, few, many or a size class.

TRBJ2-1 | TRBV30 | NA | NA | CAWRSGNEQFF | TGTGCCTGGAGGTCGGGGAATGAGCAGTTCTTC
TRBJ2-2 | TRBV12-3/TRBV12-4 | NA | NA | CASSPLYRELFF | TGTGCCAGCAGTCCACTGTACCGGGAGCTGTTTTTT
TRBJ2-7 | TRBV19 | NA | NA | CATSLKDEGDEQYF | TGTGCCACCTCACTAAAAGACGAAGGCGACGAGCAGTACTTC
TRBJ1-2 | TRBV30 | once | TRBD1 | CAWSTGWAGGRRRLGYTF | TGTGCCTGGAGTACTGGTTGGGCAGGGGGACGCCGGAGGTTAGGCTACACCTTC
TRBJ1-2 | TRBV13 | NA | TRBD1 | CASSLTGGIFGYTF | TGTGCCAGCAGCTTAACAGGGGGAATTTTTGGCTACACCTTC
TRBJ2-6 | TRBV6-5 | once | NA | CASSSGLGANVLTF | TGTGCCAGCAGTTCAGGTCTGGGGGCCAACGTCCTGACTTTC
TRBJ1-1 | TRBV25-1 | NA | TRBD1 | CASRVTGGSTEAFF | TGTGCCAGCCGGGTCACAGGGGGTAGCACTGAAGCTTTCTTT
TRBJ2-2 | TRBV15 | NA | NA | CATSRRETGELFF | TGTGCCACCAGCAGGAGGGAAACCGGGGAGCTGTTTTTT
TRBJ2-7 | TRBV7-9 | NA | NA | CASSLIYYEQYF | TGTGCCAGCAGTCTGATCTACTACGAGCAGTACTTC
TRBJ2-7 | TRBV19 | NA | TRBD2 | CASSIGAGAGEQYF | TGTGCCAGTAGTATTGGAGCGGGAGCTGGCGAGCAGTACTTC